This entry lists 16 T cell receptor beta chains sequenced from one sample in a study of monozygotic twins with inflammatory bowel disease. Following a re-call of the 5' RACE reads, TCRdb has one entry per CDR3 protein and lacks DNA. In all, the sample yields approximately 150,000 distinct CDR3 sequences. Source material: blood. The receptors derive from a human donor with ulcerative colitis or Crohn's disease, or a healthy co-twin of an affected twin (not recorded which).

This chain joins TRBV20-1 and TRBJ2-7; TCRdb's D call of TRBD2 is untestable without DNA. This CDR3 is 14 amino acids long. Germline V gives CDR1 DFQATT, CDR2 SNEGSKA (reference sequence). CDR3 region: CSAREVRGSYEQYF.

This chain connects TRBV7-2 to TRBJ2-4; without DNA, the TCRdb call of TRBD1 cannot be checked. CDR3 size: 14 residues. CDR1 and CDR2 (germline): SGHTA, FQGNSA. CDR3 sequence reads: CASTPDVAKNIQYF.

The gene calls are TRBV7-9 and TRBJ1-1; TCRdb's D gene call, TRBD1, goes unchecked for lack of DNA. The CDR3 totals 15 residues. Germline CDR1 SEHNR, CDR2 FQNEAQ (reference sequence). This CDR3 is CASSLEGTGGTEAFF.

This chain links TRBV5-1 with TRBJ2-1. The length of the CDR3 is 12 residues. CDR1 SGHRS and CDR2 YFSETQ come from the germline V gene. The CDR3: CASSSVYNEQFF. The full variable domain, its missing parts supplied by reference TRBV5-1 and TRBJ2-1, is KAGVTQTPRYLIKTRGQQVTLSCSPISGHRSVSWYQQTPGQGLQFLFEYFSETQRNKGNFPGRFSGRQFSNSRSEMNVSTLELGDSALYLCASSSVYNEQFFGPGTRLTVL.

The chain has TRBV20-1 and TRBJ1-4; TCRdb indicates TRBD1, and absent DNA this call remains unverified. Germline values: CDR1 DFQATT, CDR2 SNEGSKA (reference sequence). This CDR3 has 18 residues. CDR3 region: CSARGWGRMDRTNEKLFF.

The chain uses TRBV7-2 and TRBJ1-6; TCRdb names TRBD1, which stays unverified in the absence of DNA. The germline gives CDR1 SGHTA, CDR2 FQGNSA. This CDR3 is built from 12 residues. This CDR3 reads CASSPGSSPLHF. Full variable domain (missing parts from reference TRBV7-2 and TRBJ1-6): GAGVSQSPSNKVTEKGKDVELRCDPISGHTALYWYRQSLGQGLEFLIYFQGNSAPDKSGLPSDRFSAERTGGSVSTLTIQRTQQEDSAVYLCASSPGSSPLHFGNGTRLTVT.

The CDR3 sequence is CASSWGTEAFF. The rearrangement joins TRBV7-2 to TRBJ1-1. The CDR3 spans 11 residues. Germline V gene sequence: CDR1 SGHTA, CDR2 FQGNSA.

The V call is TRBV3-1, the J call TRBJ1-6. CDR3 size: 16 residues. Germline V lookup: CDR1 LGHDT, CDR2 YNNKEL (reference sequence). The CDR3 sequence is CASSQGTSSYNSPLHF.

The chain is built from TRBV28 and TRBJ1-2; checking the TCRdb D call of TRBD1 is not possible without DNA. CDR3 size: 14 residues. Germline V gene data show CDR1 as MDHEN and CDR2 as SYDVKM. The CDR3 sequence is CASSLTNRVYGYTF.

The chain links TRBV27 to TRBJ1-5; there is no DNA to check the TCRdb D call of TRBD1. This CDR3 has 13 amino acids. CDR1 MNHEY and CDR2 SMNVEV come from the germline V gene (reference sequence). The CDR3: CASSRTGVEPQHF.

The chain employs TRBV5-5 and TRBJ2-5. CDR1 SGHKS and CDR2 YYEKEE come from the germline V gene (reference sequence). The CDR3 runs to 14 residues. CDR3 loop: CASSLVGTQETQYF.

The V and J genes are TRBV7-2 and TRBJ2-1; checking the TCRdb D call of TRBD2 is not possible without DNA. The CDR3 runs to 13 residues. Per germline, CDR1 SGHTA and CDR2 FQGNSA. The CDR3 sequence is CASSIRGGRGQFF.

The rearrangement uses TRBV29-1 and TRBJ2-7; there is no DNA to check the TCRdb D call of TRBD2. CDR1 is SQVTM, CDR2 ANQGSEA, per germline. The length of the CDR3 is 13 residues. CDR3 loop: CSAATSGRREQYF.

This chain's CDR3 is CSALGGGVEGTQYF. The chain links TRBV20-1 to TRBJ2-3; checking the TCRdb D call of TRBD2 is not possible without DNA. The CDR3 sequence is 14 residues long. Germline V gene data show CDR1 as DFQATT and CDR2 as SNEGSKA (reference sequence).

This chain connects TRBV20-1 to TRBJ1-1. This CDR3 is built from 13 residues. Looked up from germline, CDR1 is DFQATT and CDR2 is SNEGSKA (reference sequence). The CDR3 sequence is CSARRDGNTEAFF.

CDR3 residues: CATSSGAEEYEQYF. V gene TRBV5-1 combines with J gene TRBJ2-7; TCRdb proposes TRBD1, but this gene call is untestable without DNA. The CDR3 contains 14 residues. Per the germline V gene, CDR1 is SGHRS and CDR2 is YFSETQ. The whole variable domain, filled in from reference TRBV5-1 and TRBJ2-7, reads KAGVTQTPRYLIKTRGQQVTLSCSPISGHRSVSWYQQTPGQGLQFLFEYFSETQRNKGNFPGRFSGRQFSNSRSEMNVSTLELGDSALYLCATSSGAEEYEQYFGPGTRLTVT.